Listed below are T cell receptor beta chains from one sample, sequenced in a study of spatial heterogeneity in lung cancer. TCRdb re-called the 5' RACE reads through MiXCR, storing one row per CDR3 protein. This table holds some 7,400 distinct CDR3 sequences, 6.5% to 9% found once. The sample here was lung tumor tissue, taken at surgery. The source of these receptors is a female donor with early-stage non-small cell lung cancer. The CDR3 runs from the conserved cysteine through the conserved F or W. The D gene is left open where the match is weak. Clone sizes are shown as once, few, many or a size class.

V gene	D gene	J gene	clone size	CDR3 length	CDR3 protein	CDR3 DNA
TRBV11-3	TRBD2	TRBJ2-2	many	15	CASSPGGRQSGELFF	TGTGCCAGCAGCCCGGGCGGGAGGCAGTCCGGGGAGCTGTTTTTT
TRBV3-1	.	TRBJ1-2	many	15	CASSHGTVGSYGYTF	TGTGCCAGCAGCCATGGGACTGTGGGATCCTATGGCTACACCTTC
TRBV19	.	TRBJ1-4	many	14	CASSKFATNEKLFF	TGTGCCAGTAGCAAATTTGCAACTAATGAAAAACTGTTTTTT
TRBV7-8	TRBD2	TRBJ2-3	many	16	CASSTGTSGIINTQYF	TGTGCCAGCAGCACCGGGACTAGCGGGATTATAAATACGCAGTATTTT
TRBV7-9	.	TRBJ2-3	medium-sized	12	CASGLEADTQYF	TGTGCCAGCGGCCTTGAGGCAGATACGCAGTATTTT
TRBV3-1	TRBD1	TRBJ2-7	many	14	CASSYRDRGYEQYF	TGTGCCAGCAGCTACCGGGACAGGGGCTACGAGCAGTACTTC
TRBV20-1	TRBD1	TRBJ1-1	many	12	CSADRGDTEAFF	TGCAGTGCTGACAGGGGAGACACTGAAGCTTTCTTT
TRBV7-3	.	TRBJ2-1	many	16	CASSFPGGQTYNEQFF	TGTGCCAGCAGCTTCCCCGGAGGGCAGACCTACAATGAGCAGTTCTTC
TRBV6-4	TRBD2	TRBJ2-3	many	14	CASSGAGGTDTQYF	TGTGCCAGCAGTGGCGCGGGAGGCACAGATACGCAGTATTTT
TRBV7-9	.	TRBJ1-1	many	12	CASSLDGFEAFF	TGTGCCAGCAGCTTAGACGGGTTTGAAGCTTTCTTT
TRBV9	TRBD2	TRBJ2-3	many	17	CASSPGTSGRAADTQYF	TGTGCCAGCAGCCCCGGGACTAGCGGGAGGGCGGCAGATACGCAGTATTTT
TRBV5-6	.	TRBJ2-2	medium-sized	11	CASSNAGELFF	TGTGCCAGCAGCAACGCCGGGGAGCTGTTTTTT
TRBV7-9	.	TRBJ2-7	medium-sized	16	CASSLGRGGLIGEQYF	TGTGCCAGCAGCTTGGGTCGAGGGGGTCTTATTGGTGAGCAGTACTTC
TRBV7-2	.	TRBJ1-1	many	14	CASSEYVVNTEAFF	TGTGCCAGCAGCGAGTACGTAGTGAACACTGAAGCTTTCTTT
TRBV12-3/TRBV12-4	TRBD2	TRBJ2-7	medium-sized	15	CASSTSGREVYEQYF	TGTGCCAGCAGTACTAGCGGGAGGGAAGTTTACGAGCAGTACTTC
TRBV7-9	TRBD1	TRBJ2-7	many	13	CASSRQGAHEQYF	TGTGCCAGCAGCCGCCAGGGGGCGCATGAGCAGTACTTC
TRBV7-9	.	TRBJ2-7	many	15	CASSVRDSPTYEQYF	TGTGCCAGCAGCGTCCGGGACTCTCCTACCTACGAGCAGTACTTC